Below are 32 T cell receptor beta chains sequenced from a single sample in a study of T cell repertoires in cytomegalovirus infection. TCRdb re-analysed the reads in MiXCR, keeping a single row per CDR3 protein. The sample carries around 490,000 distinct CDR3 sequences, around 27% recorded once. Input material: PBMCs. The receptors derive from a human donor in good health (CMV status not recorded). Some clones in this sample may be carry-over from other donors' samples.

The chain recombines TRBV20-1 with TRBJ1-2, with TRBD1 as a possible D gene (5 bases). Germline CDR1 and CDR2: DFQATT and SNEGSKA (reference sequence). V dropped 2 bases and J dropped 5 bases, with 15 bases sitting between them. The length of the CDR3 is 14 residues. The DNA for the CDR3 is TGCAGTGCTAGAATCTCAGGGTTAGAGTATGGCTACACCTTC. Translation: CSARISGLEYGYTF.

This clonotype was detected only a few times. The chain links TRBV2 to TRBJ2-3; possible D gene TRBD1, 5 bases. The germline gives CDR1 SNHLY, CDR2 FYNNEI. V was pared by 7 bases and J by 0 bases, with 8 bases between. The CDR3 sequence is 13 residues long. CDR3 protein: CASKGISTDTQYF. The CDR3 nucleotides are TGTGCCAGCAAGGGGATTAGCACAGATACGCAGTATTTT.

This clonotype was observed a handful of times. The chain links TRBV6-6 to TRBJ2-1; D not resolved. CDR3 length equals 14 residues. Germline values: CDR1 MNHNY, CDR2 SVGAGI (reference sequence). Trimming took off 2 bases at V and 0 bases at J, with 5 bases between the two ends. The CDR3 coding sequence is TGTGCCAGCAGTTACCATAGCTCCTACAATGAGCAGTTCTTC. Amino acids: CASSYHSSYNEQFF.

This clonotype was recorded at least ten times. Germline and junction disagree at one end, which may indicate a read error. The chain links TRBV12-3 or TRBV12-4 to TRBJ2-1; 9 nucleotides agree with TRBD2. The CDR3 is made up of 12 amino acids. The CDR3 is CASSLVSGRFVF. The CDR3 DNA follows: TGTGCCAGCAGTTTAGTTAGCGGGAGATTTGTCTTC.

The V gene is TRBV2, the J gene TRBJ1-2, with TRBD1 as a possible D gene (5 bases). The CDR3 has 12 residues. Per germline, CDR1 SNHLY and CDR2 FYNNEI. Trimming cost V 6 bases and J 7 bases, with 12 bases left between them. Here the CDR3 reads CASRGPLLGYTF. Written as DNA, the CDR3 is TGTGCCAGCAGGGGGCCCCTACTTGGCTACACCTTC.

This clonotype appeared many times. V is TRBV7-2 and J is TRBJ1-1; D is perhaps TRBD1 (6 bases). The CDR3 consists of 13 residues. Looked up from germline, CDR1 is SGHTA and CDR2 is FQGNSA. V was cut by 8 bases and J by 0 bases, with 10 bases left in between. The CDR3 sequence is CASGQHMNTEAFF. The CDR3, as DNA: TGTGCCAGCGGACAGCACATGAACACTGAAGCTTTCTTT.

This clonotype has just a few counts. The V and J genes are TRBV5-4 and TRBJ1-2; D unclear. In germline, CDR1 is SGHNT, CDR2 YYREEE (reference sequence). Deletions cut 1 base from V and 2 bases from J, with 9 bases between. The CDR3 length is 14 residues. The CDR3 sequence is CASSLSAGNYGYTF. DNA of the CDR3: TGTGCCAGCAGCTTGTCGGCAGGCAACTATGGCTACACCTTC. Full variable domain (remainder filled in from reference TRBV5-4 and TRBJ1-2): ETGVTQSPTHLIKTRGQQVTLRCSSQSGHNTVSWYQQALGQGPQFIFQYYREEENGRGNFPPRFSGLQFPNYSSELNVNALELDDSALYLCASSLSAGNYGYTFGSGTRLTVV.

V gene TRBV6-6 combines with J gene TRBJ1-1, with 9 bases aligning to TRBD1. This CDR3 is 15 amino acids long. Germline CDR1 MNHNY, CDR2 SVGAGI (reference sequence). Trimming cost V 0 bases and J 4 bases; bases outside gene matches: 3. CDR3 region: CASSYSGQGSTEAFF. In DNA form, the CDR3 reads TGTGCCAGCAGTTACTCCGGACAGGGGTCCACTGAAGCTTTCTTT.

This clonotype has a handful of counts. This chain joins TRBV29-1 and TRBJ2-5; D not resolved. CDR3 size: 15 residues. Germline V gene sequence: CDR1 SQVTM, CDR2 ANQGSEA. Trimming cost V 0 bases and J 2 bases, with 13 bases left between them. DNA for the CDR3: TGCAGCGTTGAAGATCTCAGCCGGAAGCAAGAGACCCAGTACTTC. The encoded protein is CSVEDLSRKQETQYF.

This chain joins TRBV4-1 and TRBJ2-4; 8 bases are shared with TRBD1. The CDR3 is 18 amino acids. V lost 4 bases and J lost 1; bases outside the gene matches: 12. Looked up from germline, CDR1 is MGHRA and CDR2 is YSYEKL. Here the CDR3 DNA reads TGCGCCAGCAGCCCGGGAAGAGCAGGGGGCTTGGCCAAAAACATTCAGTACTTC. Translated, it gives CASSPGRAGGLAKNIQYF.

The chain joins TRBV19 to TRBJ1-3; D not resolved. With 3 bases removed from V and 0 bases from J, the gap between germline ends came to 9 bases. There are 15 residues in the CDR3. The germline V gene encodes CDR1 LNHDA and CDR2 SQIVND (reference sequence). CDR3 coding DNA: TGTGCCAGTAGTATCGGACGTGGCTCTGGAAACACCATATATTTT. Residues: CASSIGRGSGNTIYF.

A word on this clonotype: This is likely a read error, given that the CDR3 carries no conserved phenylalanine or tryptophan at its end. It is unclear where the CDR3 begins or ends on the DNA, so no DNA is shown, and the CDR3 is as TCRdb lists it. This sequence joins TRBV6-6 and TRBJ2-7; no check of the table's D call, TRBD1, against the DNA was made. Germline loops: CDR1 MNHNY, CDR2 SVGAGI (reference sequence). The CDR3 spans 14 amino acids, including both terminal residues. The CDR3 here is CASSSPETGAVMTL.

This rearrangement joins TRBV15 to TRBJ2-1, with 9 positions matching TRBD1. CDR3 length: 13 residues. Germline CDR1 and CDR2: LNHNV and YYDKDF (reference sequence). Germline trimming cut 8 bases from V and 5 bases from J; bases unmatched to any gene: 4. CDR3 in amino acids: CATGTGKNNEQFF. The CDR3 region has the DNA TGTGCCACCGGGACAGGGAAGAACAATGAGCAGTTCTTC. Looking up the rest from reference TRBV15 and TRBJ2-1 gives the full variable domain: DAMVIQNPRYQVTQFGKPVTLSCSQTLNHNVMYWYQQKSSQAPKLLFHYYDKDFNNEADTPDNFQSRRPNTSFCFLDIRSPGLGDTAMYLCATGTGKNNEQFFGPGTRLTVL.

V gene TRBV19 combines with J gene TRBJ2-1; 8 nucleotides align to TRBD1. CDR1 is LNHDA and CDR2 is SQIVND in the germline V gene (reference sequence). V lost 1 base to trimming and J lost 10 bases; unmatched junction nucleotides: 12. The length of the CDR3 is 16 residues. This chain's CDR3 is CASSIGTPGQVGEQFF. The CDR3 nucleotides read TGTGCCAGTAGTATAGGGACACCGGGACAGGTGGGGGAGCAGTTCTTC.

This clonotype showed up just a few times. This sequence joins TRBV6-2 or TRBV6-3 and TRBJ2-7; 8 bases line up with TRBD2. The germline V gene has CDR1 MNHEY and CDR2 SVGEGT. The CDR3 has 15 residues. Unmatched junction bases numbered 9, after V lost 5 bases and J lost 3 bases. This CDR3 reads CASSTSGAHYYEQYF. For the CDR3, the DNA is TGTGCCAGCAGTACTAGCGGAGCCCACTACTACGAGCAGTACTTC.

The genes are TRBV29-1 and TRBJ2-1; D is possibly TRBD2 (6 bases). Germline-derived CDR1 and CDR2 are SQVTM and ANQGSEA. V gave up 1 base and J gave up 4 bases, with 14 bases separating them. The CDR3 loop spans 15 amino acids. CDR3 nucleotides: TGCAGCGTTGAAGGAGCGGAGGGCCTTTACAATGAGCAGTTCTTC. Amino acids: CSVEGAEGLYNEQFF.

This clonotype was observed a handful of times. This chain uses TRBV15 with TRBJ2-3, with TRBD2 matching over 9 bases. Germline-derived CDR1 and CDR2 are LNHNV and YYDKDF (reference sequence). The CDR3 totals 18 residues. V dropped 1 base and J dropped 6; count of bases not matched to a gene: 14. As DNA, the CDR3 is TGTGCCACCAGCAGAGCGGGTGGTAGCGGGAGATTTTCGGATACGCAGTATTTT. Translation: CATSRAGGSGRFSDTQYF.

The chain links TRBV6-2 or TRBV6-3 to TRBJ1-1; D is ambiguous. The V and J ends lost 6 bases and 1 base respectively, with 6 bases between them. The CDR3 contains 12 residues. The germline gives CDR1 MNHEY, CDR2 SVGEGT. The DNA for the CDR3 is TGTGCCAGCAGCCAATCGAACACTGAAGCTTTCTTT. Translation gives CASSQSNTEAFF.

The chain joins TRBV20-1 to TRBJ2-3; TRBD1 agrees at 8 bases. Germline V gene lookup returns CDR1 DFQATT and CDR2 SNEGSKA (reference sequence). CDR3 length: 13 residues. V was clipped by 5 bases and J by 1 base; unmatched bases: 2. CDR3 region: CSAQDRGTDTQYF. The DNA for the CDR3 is TGCAGTGCTCAGGACAGGGGCACAGATACGCAGTATTTT.

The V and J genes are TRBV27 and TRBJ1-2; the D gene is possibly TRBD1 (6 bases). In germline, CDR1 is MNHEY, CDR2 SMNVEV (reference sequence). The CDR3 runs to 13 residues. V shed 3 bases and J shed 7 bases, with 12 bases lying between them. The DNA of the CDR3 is TGTGCCAGCAGTTTTTCAGGGGTCGTTGGCTACACCTTC. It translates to CASSFSGVVGYTF.

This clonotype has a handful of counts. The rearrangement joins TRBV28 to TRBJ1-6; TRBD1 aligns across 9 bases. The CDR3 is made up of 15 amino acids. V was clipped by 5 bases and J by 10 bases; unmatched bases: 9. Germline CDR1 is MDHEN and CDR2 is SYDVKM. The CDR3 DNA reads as TGTGCCAGCAGTCCTCCAATGGGACAGGGATCACCCCTCCACTTT. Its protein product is CASSPPMGQGSPLHF.

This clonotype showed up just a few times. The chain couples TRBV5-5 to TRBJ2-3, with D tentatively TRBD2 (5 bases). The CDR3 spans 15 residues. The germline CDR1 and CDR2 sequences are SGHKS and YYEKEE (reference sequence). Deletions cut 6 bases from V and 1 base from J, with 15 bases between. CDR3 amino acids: CASTTEVIRTDTQYF. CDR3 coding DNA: TGTGCCAGCACCACGGAGGTAATACGCACAGATACGCAGTATTTT.

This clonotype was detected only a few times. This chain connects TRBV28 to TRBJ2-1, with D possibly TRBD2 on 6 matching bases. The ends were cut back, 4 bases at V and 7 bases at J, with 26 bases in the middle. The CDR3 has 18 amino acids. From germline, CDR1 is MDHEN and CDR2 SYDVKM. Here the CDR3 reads CASSWNPGDSSLENEQFF. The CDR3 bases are TGTGCCAGCAGTTGGAATCCGGGAGACTCCTCGCTTGAGAATGAGCAGTTCTTC.

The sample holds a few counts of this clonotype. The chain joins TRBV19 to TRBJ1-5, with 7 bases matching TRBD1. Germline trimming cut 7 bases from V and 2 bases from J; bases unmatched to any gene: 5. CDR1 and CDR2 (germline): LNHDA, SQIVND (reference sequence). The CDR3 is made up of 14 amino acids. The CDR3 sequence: CASKGQSGNQPQHF. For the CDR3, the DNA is TGTGCCAGTAAGGGACAGAGTGGCAATCAGCCCCAGCATTTT.

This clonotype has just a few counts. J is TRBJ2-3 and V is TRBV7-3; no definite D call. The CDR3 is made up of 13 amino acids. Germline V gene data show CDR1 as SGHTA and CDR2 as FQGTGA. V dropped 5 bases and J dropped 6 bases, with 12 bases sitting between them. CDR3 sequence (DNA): TGTGCCAGCAGCCCCTCGACTGGGGATACGCAGTATTTT. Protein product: CASSPSTGDTQYF. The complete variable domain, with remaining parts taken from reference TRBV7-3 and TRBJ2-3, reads GAGVSQTPSNKVTEKGKYVELRCDPISGHTALYWYRQSLGQGPEFLIYFQGTGAADDSGLPNDRFFAVRPEGSVSTLKIQRTERGDSAVYLCASSPSTGDTQYFGPGTRLTVL.

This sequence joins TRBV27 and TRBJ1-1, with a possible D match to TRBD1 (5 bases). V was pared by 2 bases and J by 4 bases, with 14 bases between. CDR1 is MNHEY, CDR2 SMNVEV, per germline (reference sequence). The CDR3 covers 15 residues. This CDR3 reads CASSLNGASGTEAFF. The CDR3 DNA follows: TGTGCCAGCAGTTTAAATGGGGCATCGGGCACTGAAGCTTTCTTT.

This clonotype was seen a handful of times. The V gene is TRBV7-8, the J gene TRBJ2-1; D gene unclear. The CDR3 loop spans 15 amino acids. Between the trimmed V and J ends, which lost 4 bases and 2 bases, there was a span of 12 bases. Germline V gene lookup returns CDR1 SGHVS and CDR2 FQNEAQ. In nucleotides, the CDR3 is TGTGCCAGCAGCTCCTCTTTGGGCCCCTACAATGAGCAGTTCTTC. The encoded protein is CASSSSLGPYNEQFF. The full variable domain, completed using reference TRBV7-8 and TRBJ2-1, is GAGVSQSPRYKVAKRGQDVALRCDPISGHVSLFWYQQALGQGPEFLTYFQNEAQLDKSGLPSDRFFAERPEGSVSTLKIQRTQQEDSAVYLCASSSSLGPYNEQFFGPGTRLTVL.

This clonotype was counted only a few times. CDR3: CASSFPGIGTGELFF. DNA of the CDR3: TGTGCCAGCAGTTTTCCGGGGATCGGCACCGGGGAGCTGTTTTTT. The chain carries TRBV12-3 or TRBV12-4 and TRBJ2-2, with TRBD2 as a possible D gene (5 bases). The CDR3 extends over 15 amino acids. V was trimmed by 3 bases and J by 4 bases, leaving 12 bases between them.

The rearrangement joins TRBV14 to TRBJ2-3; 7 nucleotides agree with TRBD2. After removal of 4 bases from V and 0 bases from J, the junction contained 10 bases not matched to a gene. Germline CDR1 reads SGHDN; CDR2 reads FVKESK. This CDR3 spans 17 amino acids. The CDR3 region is CASSPFRGSGSTDTQYF. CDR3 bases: TGTGCCAGCAGCCCGTTCCGGGGTAGCGGGAGCACAGATACGCAGTATTTT.

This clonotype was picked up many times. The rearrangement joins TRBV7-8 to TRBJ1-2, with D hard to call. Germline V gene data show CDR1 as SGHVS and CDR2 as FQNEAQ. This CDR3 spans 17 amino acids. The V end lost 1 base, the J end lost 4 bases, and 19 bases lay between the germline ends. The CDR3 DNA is TGTGCCAGCAGCTTAGTACCTTCACGTCCCTCGAGCTATGGCTACACCTTC. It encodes CASSLVPSRPSSYGYTF.

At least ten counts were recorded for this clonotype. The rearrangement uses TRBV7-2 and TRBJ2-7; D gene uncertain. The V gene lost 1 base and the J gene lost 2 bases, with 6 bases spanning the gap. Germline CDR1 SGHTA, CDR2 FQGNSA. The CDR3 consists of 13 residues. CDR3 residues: CASSLEPAYEQYF. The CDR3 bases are TGTGCCAGCAGCTTAGAACCGGCCTACGAGCAGTACTTC.

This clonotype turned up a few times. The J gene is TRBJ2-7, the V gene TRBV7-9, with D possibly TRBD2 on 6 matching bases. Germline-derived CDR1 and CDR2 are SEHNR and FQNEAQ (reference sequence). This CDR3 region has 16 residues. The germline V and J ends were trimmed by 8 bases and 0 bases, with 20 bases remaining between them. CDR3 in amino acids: CASAGTVAGHSYEQYF. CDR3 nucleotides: TGTGCCAGCGCGGGGACGGTAGCAGGGCACTCCTACGAGCAGTACTTC.